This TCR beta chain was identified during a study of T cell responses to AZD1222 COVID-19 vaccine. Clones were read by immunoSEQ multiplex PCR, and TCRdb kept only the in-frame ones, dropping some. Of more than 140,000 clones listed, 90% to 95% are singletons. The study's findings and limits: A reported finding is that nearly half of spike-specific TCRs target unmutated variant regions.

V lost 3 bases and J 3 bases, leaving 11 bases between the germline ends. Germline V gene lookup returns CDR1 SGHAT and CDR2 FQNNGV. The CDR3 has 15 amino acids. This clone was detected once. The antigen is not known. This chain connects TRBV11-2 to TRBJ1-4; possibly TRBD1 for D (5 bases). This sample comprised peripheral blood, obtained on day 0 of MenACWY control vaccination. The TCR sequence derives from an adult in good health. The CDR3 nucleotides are TGTGCCAGCAGCTTCCGCAGGGTAGCTAATGAAAAACTGTTTTTT. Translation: CASSFRRVANEKLFF.